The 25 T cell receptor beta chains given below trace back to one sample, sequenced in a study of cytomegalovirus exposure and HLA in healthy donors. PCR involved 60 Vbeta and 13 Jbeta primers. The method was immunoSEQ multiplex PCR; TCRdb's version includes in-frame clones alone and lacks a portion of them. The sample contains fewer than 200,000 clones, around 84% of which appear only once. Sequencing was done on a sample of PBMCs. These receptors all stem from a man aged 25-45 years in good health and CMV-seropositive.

As DNA, the CDR3 is TGTGCCAGCAGCCCGGGAGGGGGGCCGAACACTGAAGCTTTCTTT. This translates into CASSPGGGPNTEAFF. The rearrangement uses TRBV7-2 and TRBJ1-1, with a possible D match to TRBD1 (6 bases). The CDR3 is 15 residues long. Trimming pared 5 bases from V and 1 base from J, leaving 14 bases between. The germline V gene has CDR1 SGHTA and CDR2 FQGNSA.

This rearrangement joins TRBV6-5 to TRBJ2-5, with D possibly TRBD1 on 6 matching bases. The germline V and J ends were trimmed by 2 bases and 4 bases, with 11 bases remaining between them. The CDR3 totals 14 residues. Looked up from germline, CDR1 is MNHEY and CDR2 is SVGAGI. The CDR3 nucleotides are TGTGCCAGCAGTTACCAGGACAGATCAGAGACCCAGTACTTC. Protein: CASSYQDRSETQYF.

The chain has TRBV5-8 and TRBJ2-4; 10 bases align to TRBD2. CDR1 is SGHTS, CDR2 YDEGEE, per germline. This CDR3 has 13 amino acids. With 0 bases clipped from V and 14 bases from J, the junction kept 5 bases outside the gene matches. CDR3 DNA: TGTGCCAGCAGCTTGGCGCTAGCGGGAGTAGAGTACTTC. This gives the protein CASSLALAGVEYF.

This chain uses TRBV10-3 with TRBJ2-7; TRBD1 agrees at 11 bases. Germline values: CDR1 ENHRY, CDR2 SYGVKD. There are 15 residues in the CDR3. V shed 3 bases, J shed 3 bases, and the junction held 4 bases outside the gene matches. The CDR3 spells CAISDPGTGGYEQYV. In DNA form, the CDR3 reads TGTGCCATCAGTGATCCCGGGACAGGGGGCTACGAGCAGTACGTC.

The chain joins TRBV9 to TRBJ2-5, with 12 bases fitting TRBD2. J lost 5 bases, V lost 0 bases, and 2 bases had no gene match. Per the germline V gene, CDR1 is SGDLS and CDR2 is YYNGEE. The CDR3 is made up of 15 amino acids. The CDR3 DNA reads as TGTGCCAGCAGCGTAGGACTAGCGGGAGCGGAGACCCAGTACTTC. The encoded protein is CASSVGLAGAETQYF.

As DNA, the CDR3 is TGTGCCAGCAGCTTAGTGGCTAGCGGTAGCTCCTACAATGAGCAGTTCTTC. Protein: CASSLVASGSSYNEQFF. The rearrangement joins TRBV7-8 to TRBJ2-1, with 7 bases that match TRBD2. The CDR3 contains 17 residues. Germline V CDR1 and CDR2: SGHVS, FQNEAQ. Trimming removed 1 base from V and 0 bases from J; junction bases left unmatched: 6.

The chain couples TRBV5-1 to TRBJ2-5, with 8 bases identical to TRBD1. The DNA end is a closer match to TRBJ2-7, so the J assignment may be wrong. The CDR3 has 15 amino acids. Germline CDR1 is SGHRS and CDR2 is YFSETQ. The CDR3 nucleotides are TGCGCCAGCAGCTTGGGTGGGACAGGCTCCTACGAGCAGTACTTC. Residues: CASSLGGTGSYEQYF.

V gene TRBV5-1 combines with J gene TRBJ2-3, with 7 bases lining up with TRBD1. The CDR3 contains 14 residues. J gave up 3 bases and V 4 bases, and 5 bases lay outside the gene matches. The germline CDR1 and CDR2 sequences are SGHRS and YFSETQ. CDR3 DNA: TGCGCCAGCAGCGTCGGGACAGCGACAGATACGCAGTATTTT. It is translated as CASSVGTATDTQYF. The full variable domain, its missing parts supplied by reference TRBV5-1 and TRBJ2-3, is KAGVTQTPRYLIKTRGQQVTLSCSPISGHRSVSWYQQTPGQGLQFLFEYFSETQRNKGNFPGRFSGRQFSNSRSEMNVSTLELGDSALYLCASSVGTATDTQYFGPGTRLTVL.

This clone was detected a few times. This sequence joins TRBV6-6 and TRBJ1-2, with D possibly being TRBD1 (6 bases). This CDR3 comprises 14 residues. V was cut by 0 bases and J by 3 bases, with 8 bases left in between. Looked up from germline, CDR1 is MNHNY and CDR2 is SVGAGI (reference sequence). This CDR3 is CASSYSGAYYGYTF. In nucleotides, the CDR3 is TGTGCCAGCAGTTACTCGGGGGCGTACTATGGCTACACCTTC.

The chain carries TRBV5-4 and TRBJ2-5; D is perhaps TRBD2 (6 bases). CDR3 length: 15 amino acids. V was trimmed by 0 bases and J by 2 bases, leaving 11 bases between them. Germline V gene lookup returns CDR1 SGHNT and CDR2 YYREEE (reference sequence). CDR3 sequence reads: CASSLEAGLQETQYF. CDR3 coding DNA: TGTGCCAGCAGCTTGGAGGCGGGATTACAAGAGACCCAGTACTTC.

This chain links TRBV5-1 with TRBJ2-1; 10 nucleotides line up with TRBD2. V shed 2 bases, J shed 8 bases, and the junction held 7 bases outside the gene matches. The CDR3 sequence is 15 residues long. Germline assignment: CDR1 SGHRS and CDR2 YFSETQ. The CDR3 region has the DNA TGCGCCAGCAGCTTAGGGACTAGCGTATGGGATGAGCAGTTCTTC. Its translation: CASSLGTSVWDEQFF.

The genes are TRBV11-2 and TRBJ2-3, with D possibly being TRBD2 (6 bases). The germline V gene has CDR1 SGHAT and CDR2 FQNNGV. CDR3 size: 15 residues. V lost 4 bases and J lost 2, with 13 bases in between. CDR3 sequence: CASSSRGGNTDTQYF. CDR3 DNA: TGTGCCAGCAGCTCCCGGGGCGGGAACACAGATACGCAGTATTTT.

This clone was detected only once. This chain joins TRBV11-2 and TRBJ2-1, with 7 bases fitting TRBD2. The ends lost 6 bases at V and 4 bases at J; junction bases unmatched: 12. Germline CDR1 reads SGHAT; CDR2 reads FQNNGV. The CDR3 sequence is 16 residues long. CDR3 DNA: TGTGCCAGCAGTGTTCGGGTGGGGAGGGCTTACAATGAGCAGTTCTTC. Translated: CASSVRVGRAYNEQFF.

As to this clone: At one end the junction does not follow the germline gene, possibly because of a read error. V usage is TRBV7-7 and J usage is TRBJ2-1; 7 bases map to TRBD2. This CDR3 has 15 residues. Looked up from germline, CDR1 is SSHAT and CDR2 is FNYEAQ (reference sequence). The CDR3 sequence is CASSPGTNSYNEQFF. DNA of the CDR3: TGTGCTAGCAGCCCCGGGACTAACTCCTACAATGAGCAGTTCTTC. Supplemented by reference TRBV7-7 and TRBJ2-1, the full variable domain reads GAGVSQSPRYKVTKRGQDVTLRCDPISSHATLYWYQQALGQGPEFLTYFNYEAQPDKSGLPSDRFSAERPEGSISTLTIQRTEQRDSAMYRCASSPGTNSYNEQFFGPGTRLTVL.

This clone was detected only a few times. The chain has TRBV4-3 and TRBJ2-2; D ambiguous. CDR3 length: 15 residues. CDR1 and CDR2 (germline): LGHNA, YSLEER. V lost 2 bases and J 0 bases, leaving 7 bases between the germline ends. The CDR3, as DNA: TGCGCCAGCAGCCAAATTCTAGCGAACACCGGGGAGCTGTTTTTT. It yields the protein CASSQILANTGELFF.

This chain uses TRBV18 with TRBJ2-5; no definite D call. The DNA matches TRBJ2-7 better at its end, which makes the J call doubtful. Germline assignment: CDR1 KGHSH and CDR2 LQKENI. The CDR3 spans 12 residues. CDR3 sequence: CASSLVLYEQYF. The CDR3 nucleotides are TGTGCCAGCTCACTCGTGCTCTACGAGCAGTACTTC.

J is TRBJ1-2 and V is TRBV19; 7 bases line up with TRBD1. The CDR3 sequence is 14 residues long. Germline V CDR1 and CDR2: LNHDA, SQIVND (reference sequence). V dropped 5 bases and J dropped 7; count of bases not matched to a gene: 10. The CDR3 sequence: CASSPGTVSPGYTF. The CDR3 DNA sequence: TGTGCCAGTAGTCCCGGGACAGTCTCCCCTGGCTACACCTTC.

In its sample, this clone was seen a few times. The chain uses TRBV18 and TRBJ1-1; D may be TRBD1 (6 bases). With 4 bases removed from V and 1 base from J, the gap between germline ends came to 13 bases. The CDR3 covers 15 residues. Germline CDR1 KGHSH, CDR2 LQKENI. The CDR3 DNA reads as TGTGCCAGCTCACTAACAGGGCTCGGGAACACTGAAGCTTTCTTT. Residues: CASSLTGLGNTEAFF.

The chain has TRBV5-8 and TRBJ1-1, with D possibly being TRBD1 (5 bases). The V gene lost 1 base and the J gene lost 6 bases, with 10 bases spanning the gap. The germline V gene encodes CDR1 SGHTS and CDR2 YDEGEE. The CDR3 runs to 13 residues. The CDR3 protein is CASSLRGTPEAFF. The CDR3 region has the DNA TGTGCCAGCAGCTTGCGGGGGACGCCTGAAGCTTTCTTT. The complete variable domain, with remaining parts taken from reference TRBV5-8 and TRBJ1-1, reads EAGVTQSPTHLIKTRGQQATLRCSPISGHTSVYWYQQALGLGLQFLLWYDEGEERNRGNFPPRFSGRQFPNYSSELNVNALELEDSALYLCASSLRGTPEAFFGQGTRLTVV.

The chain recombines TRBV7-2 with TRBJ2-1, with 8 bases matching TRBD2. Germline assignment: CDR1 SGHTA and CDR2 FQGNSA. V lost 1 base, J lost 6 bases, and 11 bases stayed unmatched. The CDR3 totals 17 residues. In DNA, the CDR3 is TGTGCCAGCAGCTTAGATAGCTCGCGGGAGGCTATCAATGAGCAGTTCTTC. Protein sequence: CASSLDSSREAINEQFF.

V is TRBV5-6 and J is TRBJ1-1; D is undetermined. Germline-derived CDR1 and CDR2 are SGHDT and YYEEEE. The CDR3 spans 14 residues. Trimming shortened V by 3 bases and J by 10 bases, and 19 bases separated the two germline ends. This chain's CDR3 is CASSSLGEVSRAFF. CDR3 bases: TGTGCCAGCAGCTCTCTCGGGGAGGTCTCCCGAGCTTTCTTT.

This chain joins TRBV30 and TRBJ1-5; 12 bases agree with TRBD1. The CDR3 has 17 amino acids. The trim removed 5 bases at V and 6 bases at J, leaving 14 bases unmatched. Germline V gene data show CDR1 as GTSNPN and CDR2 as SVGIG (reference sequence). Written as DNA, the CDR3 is TGTGCCTGGGCCCTACGGTGGGGGACAGGGGGCCGTCAGCCCCAGCATTTT. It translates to CAWALRWGTGGRQPQHF.

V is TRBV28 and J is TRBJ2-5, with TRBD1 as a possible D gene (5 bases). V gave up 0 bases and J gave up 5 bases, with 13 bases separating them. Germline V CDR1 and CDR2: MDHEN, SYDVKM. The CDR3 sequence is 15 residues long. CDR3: CASSLWGQGGETQYF. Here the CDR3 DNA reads TGTGCCAGCAGTTTATGGGGCCAGGGTGGGGAGACCCAGTACTTC.

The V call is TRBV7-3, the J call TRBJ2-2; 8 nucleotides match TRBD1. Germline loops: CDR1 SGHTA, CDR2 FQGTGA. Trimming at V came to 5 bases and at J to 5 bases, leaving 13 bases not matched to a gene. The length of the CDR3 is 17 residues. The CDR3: CASSPSDRVFSTGELFF. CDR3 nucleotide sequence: TGTGCCAGCAGCCCGTCGGACAGGGTTTTTTCTACCGGGGAGCTGTTTTTT.

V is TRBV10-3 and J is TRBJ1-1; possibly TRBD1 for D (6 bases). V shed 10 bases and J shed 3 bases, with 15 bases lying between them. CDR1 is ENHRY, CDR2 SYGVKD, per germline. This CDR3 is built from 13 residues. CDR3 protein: CATAQGKDTEAFF. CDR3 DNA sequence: TGTGCCACCGCACAGGGAAAGGACACTGAAGCTTTCTTT.